The 19 T cell receptor beta chains listed next were all sequenced from one sample in a study of blood T cell repertoires in COVID-19. Here immunoSEQ multiplex PCR was the method, and the copy in TCRdb shows in-frame clones only, minus some. This table holds just under 150,000 clones, roughly 85% found once. The sequenced material came from peripheral blood. These receptors came from a human donor with acute or convalescent COVID-19. The donor label of this sample is uncertain.

The chain couples TRBV7-2 to TRBJ2-7; 9 positions match TRBD1. CDR3 length: 14 residues. Per the germline V gene, CDR1 is SGHTA and CDR2 is FQGNSA. V was pared by 5 bases and J by 6 bases, with 8 bases of the junction left unmatched. Here the CDR3 DNA reads TGTGCCAGCAGCCTTGCGGGACAGGGTACCGAGCAGTACTTC. It encodes CASSLAGQGTEQYF. The entire variable domain, with the rest obtained from reference TRBV7-2 and TRBJ2-7, is as follows: GAGVSQSPSNKVTEKGKDVELRCDPISGHTALYWYRQSLGQGLEFLIYFQGNSAPDKSGLPSDRFSAERTGGSVSTLTIQRTQQEDSAVYLCASSLAGQGTEQYFGPGTRLTVT.

This clone has just one count. The chain carries TRBV11-2 and TRBJ2-5; 7 positions agree with TRBD2. The CDR3 length is 15 residues. The trim removed 0 bases at V and 7 bases at J, leaving 8 bases unmatched. The V gene's germline CDR1 is SGHAT and CDR2 FQNNGV. The CDR3 DNA reads TGTGCCAGCAGCTTAGATCGAACTAGCGCCACGACCCAGTACTTC. Protein sequence: CASSLDRTSATTQYF.

The chain couples TRBV10-1 to TRBJ1-6; D might be TRBD1 (5 bases). Between the trimmed V and J ends, which lost 7 bases and 3 bases, there was a span of 10 bases. Germline V gene lookup returns CDR1 WNHNN and CDR2 SYGVQD (reference sequence). The CDR3 loop spans 14 amino acids. The CDR3, as DNA: TGCGCCAGCAAGGAGGGGAACTATAATTCACCCCTCCACTTT. This encodes CASKEGNYNSPLHF.

The J gene is TRBJ1-3, the V gene TRBV19; weak D call: TRBD1 (6 bases). The CDR3 is 18 amino acids. Germline CDR1 reads LNHDA; CDR2 reads SQIVND (reference sequence). V was shortened by 7 bases and J by 0 bases, with 22 bases between the two germline ends. The CDR3, as DNA: TGTGCCAGTAACGGGCGTGGGGCCAGGGGCCTCTCTGGAAACACCATATATTTT. Translation gives CASNGRGARGLSGNTIYF.

J is TRBJ1-5 and V is TRBV19; D is uncertain. With 5 bases removed from V and 7 bases from J, the gap between germline ends came to 18 bases. CDR1 is LNHDA, CDR2 SQIVND, per germline (reference sequence). This CDR3 has 15 residues. CDR3 loop: CASSPGSEVYQPQHF. In DNA, the CDR3 is TGTGCCAGTAGTCCCGGATCCGAGGTATACCAGCCCCAGCATTTT.

The CDR3 nucleotides are TGTGCCAGTAGCACTACGGACAGGGTAGATGGCTACACCTTC. Its protein is CASSTTDRVDGYTF. The rearrangement uses TRBV19 and TRBJ1-2, with 8 positions matching TRBD1. Germline CDR1 and CDR2: LNHDA and SQIVND (reference sequence). This CDR3 contains 14 residues. Trimming cost V 6 bases and J 6 bases; bases outside gene matches: 9.

This sequence joins TRBV19 and TRBJ1-4; no reliable D call. Trimming stripped 4 bases from V and 3 bases from J, with 9 bases between. The CDR3 is made up of 14 amino acids. Germline CDR1 reads LNHDA; CDR2 reads SQIVND (reference sequence). DNA for the CDR3: TGTGCCAGTAGTAGAAGAGAGGCTAATGAAAAACTGTTTTTT. This sequence encodes CASSRREANEKLFF.

The chain couples TRBV19 to TRBJ2-7, with 8 bases identical to TRBD1. The germline CDR1 and CDR2 sequences are LNHDA and SQIVND (reference sequence). V lost 4 bases to trimming and J lost 0 bases; unmatched junction nucleotides: 2. The length of the CDR3 is 14 residues. The DNA for the CDR3 is TGTGCCAGTAGTAGGACAGGGAGCTCCTACGAGCAGTACTTC. Amino acids: CASSRTGSSYEQYF.

The rearrangement links TRBV10-3 to TRBJ1-2; 10 bases agree with TRBD1. V was pared by 5 bases and J by 8 bases, with 20 bases of the junction left unmatched. The germline V gene has CDR1 ENHRY and CDR2 SYGVKD. The CDR3 spans 18 residues. CDR3: CAISRATGTGVSGLGYTF. The CDR3 DNA sequence: TGTGCCATCAGTAGAGCGACCGGGACAGGGGTATCGGGCTTGGGCTACACCTTC.

This CDR3 reads CASSLWYRGSYGYTF. CDR3 nucleotides: TGTGCCAGCAGTTTGTGGTACAGGGGATCCTATGGCTACACCTTC. V is TRBV6-5 and J is TRBJ1-2; 7 positions agree with TRBD1. Trimming took 4 bases from V and 4 from J; bases not matched to a gene: 9. Looked up from germline, CDR1 is MNHEY and CDR2 is SVGAGI. This CDR3 contains 15 residues.

The chain employs TRBV7-2 and TRBJ2-5, with TRBD2 identical over 12 bases. This CDR3 contains 16 residues. Germline V gene data show CDR1 as SGHTA and CDR2 as FQGNSA. With V trimmed by 2 bases and J by 3 bases, 4 bases remained unmatched. The CDR3 DNA reads TGTGCCAGCAGCTTACGAAGACTAGCGGGAGAAGAGACCCAGTACTTC. Its protein product is CASSLRRLAGEETQYF.

This chain connects TRBV18 to TRBJ2-7, with D possibly matching TRBD2 (6 bases). Germline assignment: CDR1 KGHSH and CDR2 LQKENI. Trimming took 6 bases from V and 0 from J, leaving 9 bases between them. The CDR3 covers 13 residues. CDR3 protein: CASSGGVSYEQYV. CDR3 in DNA: TGTGCCAGCTCGGGCGGGGTCTCCTACGAGCAGTACGTC.

V is TRBV18 and J is TRBJ1-5, with a tentative D call TRBD1 (5 bases). Trimming took 3 bases from V and 3 from J, leaving 9 bases between them. CDR1 is KGHSH, CDR2 LQKENI, per germline. There are 14 residues in the CDR3. The CDR3 loop is CASSPARDNQPQHF. DNA for the CDR3: TGTGCCAGCTCACCGGCCAGGGACAATCAGCCCCAGCATTTT.

The rearrangement links TRBV7-8 to TRBJ1-2; possibly TRBD1 for D (6 bases). The CDR3 has 16 residues. The germline gives CDR1 SGHVS, CDR2 FQNEAQ. Trimming cost V 0 bases and J 2 bases, with 13 bases left between them. CDR3 region: CASSLASGALNYGYTF. In DNA form, the CDR3 reads TGTGCCAGCAGCTTAGCGTCAGGGGCCCTCAACTATGGCTACACCTTC.

The sample holds a few counts of this clone. The rearrangement uses TRBV6-5 and TRBJ1-2; D not certain. V shed 0 bases and J shed 0 bases, with 8 bases lying between them. Germline assignment: CDR1 MNHEY and CDR2 SVGAGI. The CDR3 extends over 15 amino acids. The CDR3 DNA sequence: TGTGCCAGCAGTTACTCTTCTCCCCCTAACTATGGCTACACCTTC. Residues: CASSYSSPPNYGYTF.

The CDR3: CATSRDRPSGDAEQYF. CDR3 DNA sequence: TGTGCCACCAGCAGAGATCGCCCGAGCGGGGATGCCGAGCAGTACTTC. The V call is TRBV15, the J call TRBJ2-7; 7 bases line up with TRBD2. The CDR3 sequence is 16 residues long. CDR1 and CDR2 from the germline V gene are LNHNV and YYDKDF (reference sequence). Unmatched junction bases numbered 11, after V lost 0 bases and J lost 6 bases.

The CDR3 coding sequence is TGTGCCACCAGTGATGTGACAGGATCCGATCAGCCCCAGCATTTT. Its protein is CATSDVTGSDQPQHF. This chain connects TRBV24-1 to TRBJ1-5, with D possibly being TRBD1 (6 bases). V shed 3 bases and J shed 5 bases, with 13 bases lying between them. The germline CDR1 and CDR2 sequences are KGHDR and SFDVKD. This CDR3 is built from 15 residues.

This clone was picked up one time. The chain carries TRBV25-1 and TRBJ1-3; a possible D gene is TRBD1 (6 bases). Germline CDR1 reads MGHDK; CDR2 reads SYGVNS. The CDR3 covers 14 residues. Between the trimmed V and J ends, which lost 6 bases and 4 bases, there was a span of 13 bases. The CDR3 region is CASRSDSAGNTIYF. For the CDR3, the DNA is TGTGCCAGCAGATCGGACAGCGCAGGAAACACCATATATTTT. The full variable domain, its missing parts supplied by reference TRBV25-1 and TRBJ1-3, is EADIYQTPRYLVIGTGKKITLECSQTMGHDKMYWYQQDPGMELHLIHYSYGVNSTEKGDLSSESTVSRIRTEHFPLTLESARPSHTSQYLCASRSDSAGNTIYFGEGSWLTVV.

V gene TRBV5-1 combines with J gene TRBJ2-4, with 8 bases matching TRBD2. The CDR3 sequence is 17 residues long. Trimming cost V 3 bases and J 8 bases; bases outside gene matches: 16. Looked up from germline, CDR1 is SGHRS and CDR2 is YFSETQ. CDR3 DNA: TGCGCCAGCAGCTCCCGGGGGGGGGACACCCATGGAGACATTCAGTACTTC. This encodes CASSSRGGDTHGDIQYF.